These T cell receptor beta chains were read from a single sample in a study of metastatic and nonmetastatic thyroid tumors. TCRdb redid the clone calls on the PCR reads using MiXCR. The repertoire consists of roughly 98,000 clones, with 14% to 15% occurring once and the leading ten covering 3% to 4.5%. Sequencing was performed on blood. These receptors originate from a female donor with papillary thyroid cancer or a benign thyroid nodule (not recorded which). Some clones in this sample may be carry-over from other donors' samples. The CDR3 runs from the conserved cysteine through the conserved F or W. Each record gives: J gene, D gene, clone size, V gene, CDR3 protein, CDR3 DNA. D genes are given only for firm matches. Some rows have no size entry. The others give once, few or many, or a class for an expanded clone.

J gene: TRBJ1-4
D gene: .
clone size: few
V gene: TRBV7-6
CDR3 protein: CASSLAGQPNEKLFF
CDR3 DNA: TGTGCCAGCAGCTTAGCTGGACAGCCCAATGAAAAGCTGTTTTTT

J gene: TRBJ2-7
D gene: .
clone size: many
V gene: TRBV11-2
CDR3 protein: CASSLDGALEQYF
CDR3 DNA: TGTGCCAGCAGCTTAGACGGGGCCCTCGAGCAGTACTTC

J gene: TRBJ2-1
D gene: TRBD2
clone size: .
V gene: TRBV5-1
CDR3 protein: CASSLGLAGDYNEQFF
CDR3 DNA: TGCGCCAGCAGCCTCGGACTAGCGGGGGATTACAATGAGCAGTTCTTC

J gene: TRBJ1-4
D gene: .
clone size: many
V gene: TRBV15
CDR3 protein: CATRGGENEKLFF
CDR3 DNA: TGTGCCACCAGAGGGGGGGAGAATGAAAAACTGTTTTTT

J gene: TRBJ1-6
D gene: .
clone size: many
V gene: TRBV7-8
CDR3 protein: CASSRQGNSPLHF
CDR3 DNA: TGTGCCAGCAGCCGGCAGGGGAATTCACCCCTCCACTTT

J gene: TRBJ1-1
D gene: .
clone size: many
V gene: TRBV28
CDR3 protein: CAGGAGYTEAFF
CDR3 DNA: TGTGCCGGGGGGGCCGGGTACACTGAAGCTTTCTTT

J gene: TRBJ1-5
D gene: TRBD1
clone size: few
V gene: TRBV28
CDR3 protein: CASSPGTGGNQPHHF
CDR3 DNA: TGTGCCAGCAGTCCCGGGACAGGAGGCAATCAGCCTCATCATTTT

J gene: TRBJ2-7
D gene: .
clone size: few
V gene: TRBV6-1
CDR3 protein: CASSTRSPPYEQYF
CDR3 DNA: TGTGCCAGCAGTACCCGGTCCCCACCCTACGAGCAGTACTTC

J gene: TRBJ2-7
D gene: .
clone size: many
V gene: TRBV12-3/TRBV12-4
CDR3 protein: CASSSSWYDASSYEQYF
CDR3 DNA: TGTGCCAGCAGTTCCTCCTGGTACGACGCCAGCTCCTACGAGCAGTACTTC

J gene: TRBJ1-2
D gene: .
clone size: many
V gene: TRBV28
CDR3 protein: CASSLSGANGYTF
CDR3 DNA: TGTGCCAGCAGTTTATCAGGGGCTAATGGCTACACCTTC

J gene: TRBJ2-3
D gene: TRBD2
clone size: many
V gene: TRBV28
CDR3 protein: CASSYVLAGSTDTQYF
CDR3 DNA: TGTGCCAGCAGTTATGTACTAGCGGGGAGCACAGATACGCAGTATTTT

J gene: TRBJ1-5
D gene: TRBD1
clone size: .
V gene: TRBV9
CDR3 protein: CASIPGTGKIQPQHF
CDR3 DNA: TGTGCCAGCATCCCCGGGACAGGGAAAATACAGCCCCAGCATTTT

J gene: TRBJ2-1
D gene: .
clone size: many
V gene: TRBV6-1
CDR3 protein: CASSEAGGHNEQFF
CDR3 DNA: TGTGCCAGCAGTGAAGCGGGGGGGCACAATGAGCAGTTCTTC

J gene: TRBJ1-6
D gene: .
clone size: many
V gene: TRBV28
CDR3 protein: CASSFRWGNSPLHF
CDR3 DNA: TGTGCCAGCAGTTTCCGTTGGGGTAATTCACCCCTCCACTTT

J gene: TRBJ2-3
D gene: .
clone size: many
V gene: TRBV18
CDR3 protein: CASSPVDTQYF
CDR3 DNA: TGTGCCAGCTCACCGGTAGATACGCAGTATTTT

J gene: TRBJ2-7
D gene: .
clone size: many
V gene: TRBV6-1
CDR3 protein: CASSGRGQTDYEQYF
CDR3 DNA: TGTGCCAGCAGTGGTCGAGGACAGACGGACTACGAGCAGTACTTC

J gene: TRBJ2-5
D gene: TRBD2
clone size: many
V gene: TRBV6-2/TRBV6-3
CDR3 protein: CASSYSMGLGETQYF
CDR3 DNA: TGTGCCAGCAGTTACTCGATGGGACTAGGGGAGACCCAGTACTTC

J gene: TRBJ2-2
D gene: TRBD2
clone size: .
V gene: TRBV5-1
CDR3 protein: CASSDSGRSDTGELFF
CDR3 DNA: TGCGCCAGCAGCGATAGCGGGAGATCTGACACCGGGGAGCTGTTTTTT

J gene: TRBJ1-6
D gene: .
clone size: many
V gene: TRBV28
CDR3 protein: CASSSALLNSPLHF
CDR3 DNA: TGTGCCAGCAGTTCCGCGCTGTTGAATTCACCCCTCCACTTT

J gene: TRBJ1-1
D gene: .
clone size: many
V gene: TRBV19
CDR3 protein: CASSPGRGNTEAFF
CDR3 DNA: TGTGCCAGTAGTCCAGGGCGAGGGAACACTGAAGCTTTCTTT

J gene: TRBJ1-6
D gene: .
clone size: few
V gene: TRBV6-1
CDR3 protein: CDSSAAGDNSHLHF
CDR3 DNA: TGTGACAGCAGTGCAGCAGGGGATAATTCACACCTCCACTTT

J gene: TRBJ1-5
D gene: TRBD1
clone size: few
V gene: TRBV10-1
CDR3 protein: CASSDERTGRNNQPQHF
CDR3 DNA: TGCGCCAGCAGTGACGAGAGGACAGGCCGGAACAACCAGCCCCAGCATTTT

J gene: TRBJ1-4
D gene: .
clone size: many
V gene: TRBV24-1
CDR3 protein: CATSEYLRVGVEKLFF
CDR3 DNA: TGTGCCACCAGTGAGTATCTCAGGGTAGGGGTCGAAAAACTGTTTTTT

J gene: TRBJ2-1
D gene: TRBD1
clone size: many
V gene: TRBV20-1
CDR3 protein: CSATGTGGVSSYNEQFF
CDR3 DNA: TGCAGTGCCACCGGGACAGGGGGGGTTAGTAGTTACAATGAGCAGTTCTTC

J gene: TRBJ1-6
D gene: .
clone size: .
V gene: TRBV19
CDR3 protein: CASSVTTSGNSPLHF
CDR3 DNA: TGTGCCAGTAGCGTCACAACCTCGGGAAATTCACCCCTCCACTTT

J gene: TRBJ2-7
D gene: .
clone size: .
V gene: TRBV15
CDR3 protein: CATISRVSAYEQYF
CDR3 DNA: TGTGCCACCATCAGCCGGGTGTCTGCCTACGAGCAGTACTTC

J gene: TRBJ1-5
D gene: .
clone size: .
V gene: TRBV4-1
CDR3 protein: CASSHEARGGQPQHF
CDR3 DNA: TGCGCCAGCAGCCATGAAGCCAGGGGAGGGCAGCCCCAGCATTTT

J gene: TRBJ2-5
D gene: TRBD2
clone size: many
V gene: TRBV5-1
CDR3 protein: CASRHDSGGAYQETQYF
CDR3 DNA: TGCGCCAGCAGACACGATTCCGGGGGGGCGTACCAAGAGACCCAGTACTTC

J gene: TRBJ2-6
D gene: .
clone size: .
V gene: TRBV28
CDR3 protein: CASTSREGSLSGANVLTF
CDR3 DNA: TGTGCCAGCACCTCTCGCGAGGGCTCCCTTTCGGGGGCCAACGTCCTGACTTTC

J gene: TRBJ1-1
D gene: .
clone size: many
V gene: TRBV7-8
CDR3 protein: CASSLGPLGRGGRIEAFF
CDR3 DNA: TGTGCCAGCAGCTTAGGTCCCCTTGGTCGGGGAGGGCGGATTGAGGCTTTCTTT

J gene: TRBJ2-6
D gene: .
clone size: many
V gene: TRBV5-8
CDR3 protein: CASSRTGANVLTF
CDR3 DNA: TGTGCCAGCAGCCGTACTGGGGCCAACGTCCTGACTTTC

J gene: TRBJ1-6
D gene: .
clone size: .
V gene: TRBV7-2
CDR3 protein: CASSSTGYSSPLHF
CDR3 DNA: TGTGCCAGCAGCTCAACAGGTTACAGTTCACCCCTCCACTTT

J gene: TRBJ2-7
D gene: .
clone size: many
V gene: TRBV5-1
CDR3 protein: CASSLTGRQYF
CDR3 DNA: TGCGCCAGCAGCTTAACAGGTCGGCAGTACTTC

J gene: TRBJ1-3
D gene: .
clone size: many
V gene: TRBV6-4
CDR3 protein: CATPTIYF
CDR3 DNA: TGTGCCACGCCAACCATATATTTT

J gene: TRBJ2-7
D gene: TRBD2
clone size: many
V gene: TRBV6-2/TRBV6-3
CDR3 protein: CASSYGLTSVSYEQYF
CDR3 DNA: TGTGCCAGCAGTTACGGGCTGACTAGCGTTTCCTACGAGCAGTACTTC

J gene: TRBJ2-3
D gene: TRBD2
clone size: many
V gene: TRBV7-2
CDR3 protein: CASSPGGGTDTQYF
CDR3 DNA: TGTGCCAGCAGCCCGGGGGGGGGCACAGATACGCAGTATTTT

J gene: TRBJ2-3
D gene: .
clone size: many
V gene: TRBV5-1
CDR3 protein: CASSHVGGRDTQYF
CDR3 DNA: TGCGCCAGCAGCCACGTGGGGGGCAGGGATACGCAGTATTTT

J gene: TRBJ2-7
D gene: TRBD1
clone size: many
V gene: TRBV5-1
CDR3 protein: CASSGGTGNPEVYEQYF
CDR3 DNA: TGCGCCAGCAGCGGCGGGACAGGGAACCCAGAAGTCTACGAGCAGTACTTC

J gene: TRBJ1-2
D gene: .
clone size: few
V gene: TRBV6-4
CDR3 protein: CASSDLSRWPNGYTF
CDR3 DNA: TGTGCCAGCAGCGACCTCTCCAGGTGGCCGAATGGCTACACCTTC

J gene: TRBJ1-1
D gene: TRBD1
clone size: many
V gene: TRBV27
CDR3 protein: CASRDREDVGAFF
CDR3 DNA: TGTGCCAGCCGGGACAGGGAAGACGTGGGAGCTTTCTTT

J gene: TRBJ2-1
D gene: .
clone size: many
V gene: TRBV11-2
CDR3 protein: CASSLGVGGLDEQFF
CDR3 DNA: TGTGCCAGCAGCTTGGGAGTTGGAGGGCTCGATGAGCAGTTCTTC

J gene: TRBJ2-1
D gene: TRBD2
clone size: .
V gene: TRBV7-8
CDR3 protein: CASSYPTSGGPSAEVDEQFF
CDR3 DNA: TGTGCCAGCAGCTACCCGACTAGCGGGGGGCCGTCCGCAGAAGTGGATGAGCAGTTCTTC

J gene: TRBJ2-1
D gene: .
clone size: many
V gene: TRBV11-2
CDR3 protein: CASSPDLQGSSYNEQFF
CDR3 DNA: TGTGCCAGCAGCCCCGACCTGCAGGGCAGCTCCTACAATGAGCAGTTCTTC

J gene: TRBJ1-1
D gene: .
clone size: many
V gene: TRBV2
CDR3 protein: CASSRTVMNTEAFF
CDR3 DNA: TGTGCCAGCAGCCGGACGGTTATGAACACTGAAGCTTTCTTT

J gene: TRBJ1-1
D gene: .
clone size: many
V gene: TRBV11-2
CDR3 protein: CASSLGFRRGGRNTEAFF
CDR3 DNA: TGTGCCAGCAGCTTAGGTTTTCGGAGGGGAGGTAGGAACACTGAAGCTTTCTTT

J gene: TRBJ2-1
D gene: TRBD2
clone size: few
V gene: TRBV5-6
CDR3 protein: CASSRSRGLALFDEQFF
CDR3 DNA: TGTGCCAGCAGCCGGAGCCGGGGACTAGCCCTTTTCGATGAGCAGTTCTTC

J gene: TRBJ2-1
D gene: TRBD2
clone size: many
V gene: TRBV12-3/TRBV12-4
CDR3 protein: CASSVGLVNEQFF
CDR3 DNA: TGTGCCAGCAGTGTGGGACTAGTCAATGAGCAGTTCTTC

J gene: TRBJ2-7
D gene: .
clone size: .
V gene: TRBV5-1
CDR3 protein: CASSLGSSSYEQYF
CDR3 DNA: TGCGCCAGCAGCTTAGGCTCTAGCTCCTACGAGCAGTACTTC

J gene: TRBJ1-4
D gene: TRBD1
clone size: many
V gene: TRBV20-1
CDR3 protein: CSARVGGTANEKLFF
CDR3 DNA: TGCAGTGCTAGAGTGGGGGGGACAGCTAATGAAAAACTGTTTTTT

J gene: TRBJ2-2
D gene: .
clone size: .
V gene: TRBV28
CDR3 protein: CASSQDNANTGELFF
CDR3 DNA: TGTGCCAGCAGTCAGGACAACGCGAACACCGGGGAGCTGTTTTTT

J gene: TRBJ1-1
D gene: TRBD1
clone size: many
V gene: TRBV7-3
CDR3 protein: CASSPGQGVPGDTEAFF
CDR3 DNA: TGTGCCAGCAGTCCGGGACAGGGGGTCCCGGGGGACACTGAAGCTTTCTTT